Listed below are T cell receptor beta chains from one sample, sequenced in a study of blood T cell repertoires in COVID-19. Profiling relied on immunoSEQ multiplex PCR, and the TCRdb table lists in-frame clones only, not all of them. The data contain 49,000 or so clones, approximately 89% of them singletons. Sequencing was carried out using peripheral blood. Receptor source: a man aged 45-65 years with acute or convalescent COVID-19. Both conserved end residues are trimmed from each CDR3. Only some rows state a clone size, as once, few, many or a class for expanded clones.

TRBJ1-2 | few | TRBV25-1 | ASSEFDRGINGYT
TRBJ1-1 | . | TRBV3-1/TRBV3-2 | ASSQGGRPEAF
TRBJ1-2 | . | TRBV19 | ASSRQENYGYT
TRBJ2-1 | . | TRBV9 | ASSVDNTLGTGAYNEQF
TRBJ2-2 | . | TRBV5-1 | ASSLRRLVSGELF
TRBJ1-1 | once | TRBV7-9 | ASSSELSGQIAF
TRBJ2-5 | . | TRBV5-4 | ASSRGLAGRTQETQY
TRBJ2-1 | . | TRBV18 | ASSPTVQDNEQF
TRBJ1-4 | . | TRBV9 | ASSAGRGTNEKLF
TRBJ1-2 | . | TRBV19 | ASNAQGYYGYT
TRBJ2-6 | . | TRBV5-1 | ASSPLPFSGGARGANVLT
TRBJ1-4 | . | TRBV21-1 | AILVYAIDEKLF
TRBJ2-1 | once | TRBV5-1 | ASSEGQAEYNEQF
TRBJ2-7 | . | TRBV3-1/TRBV3-2 | ASSLSGYEQY
TRBJ2-1 | few | TRBV7-3 | ASSLTRGRNEQF
TRBJ1-5 | . | TRBV5-6 | ASSSKDRGNQPQH
TRBJ2-1 | . | TRBV9 | ASSVGASSYNEQF
TRBJ2-3 | . | TRBV12-3/TRBV12-4 | ASSLSTDTQY